This T cell receptor (beta chain) emerged from a study of cytomegalovirus exposure and HLA in healthy donors (dated by TCRdb to 2015 to 2018). Turning to the overall study: The 650 to 800 repertoires of the first cohort and the 120 validation repertoires were produced on the same platform, according to a later analysis. The study aimed to test whether signatures of past pathogen exposure could be identified by cataloging public T cell receptors. Besides the first cohort of roughly 700 subjects, a separate validation cohort made up of roughly 120 different subjects was used. High-throughput TCR immunosequencing, statistical association of individual TCRs with disease status, and machine learning were combined to predict cytomegalovirus infection status.

Library generation was performed with the immunoSEQ multiplex PCR assay. Per the authors' processing: A statistical classification framework was built for diagnosing cytomegalovirus status from the catalog of TCR beta chain sequences. Here the immuneACCESS table is served through TCRdb, limited to in-frame sequences with V and J called. Missing clones are a known gap in these copies; in checked studies unresolved V genes cover under half, and the rest lacks a known reason. The V and J calls and clone size come from that table; D and trimming were worked out from the DNA. For this sample there are 56,000 or so clones; around 93% appear just once. The biggest ten clones account for about 1.5% of the sample. Taken from cysteine to phenylalanine, the CDR3 has 15 residues. The only DNA kept is the CDR3, 45 bases in frame from the first base. Cut back by 4 bases and 2 bases, the V and J ends lie 15 bases apart. Via the germline V gene (reference sequence), CDR1 is SGHKS and CDR2 YYEKEE.

Separate from the approximately 670-subject first cohort, the validation cohort of roughly 110 subjects was the group to which the donors belonged. About this clone: Its antigen specificity is not known. Base qualities are missing; no much larger clone stands one base away.

What the study reported, not specific to this receptor: The classifier was reported to diagnose cytomegalovirus status with high specificity and sensitivity in both the original cohort and the validation cohort. According to the authors, the approach could potentially be generalized to other disease states and immunological phenotypes. While some public TCRs were present in many individuals, most TCR sequences turned up only very rarely across donors. The study listed 150 to 200 TCR beta chains as associated with cytomegalovirus. A later analysis lacked HLA typing for the validation cohort, so it scored co-occurrence in that cohort across all 130 or so repertoires. In vitro tests confirmed that a few of the cytomegalovirus-associated TCR beta chains recognize cytomegalovirus antigens. In a later analysis, TCRs clustered in the first cohort were found to also tend to co-occur in the 130 or so validation repertoires, with about 94% of cluster scores above 0.

Recombination connected TRBV5-5 to TRBJ2-5; a tentative D match to TRBD2 spans 5 bases. Sequenced material: PBMCs. The TCR originated in a woman aged 18-35 years in good health and CMV-seropositive. The sequence in DNA is TGTGCCAGCAGCGTCTTCACTAGTAAGCAAGAGACCCAGTACTTC. The encoded protein is CASSVFTSKQETQYF.